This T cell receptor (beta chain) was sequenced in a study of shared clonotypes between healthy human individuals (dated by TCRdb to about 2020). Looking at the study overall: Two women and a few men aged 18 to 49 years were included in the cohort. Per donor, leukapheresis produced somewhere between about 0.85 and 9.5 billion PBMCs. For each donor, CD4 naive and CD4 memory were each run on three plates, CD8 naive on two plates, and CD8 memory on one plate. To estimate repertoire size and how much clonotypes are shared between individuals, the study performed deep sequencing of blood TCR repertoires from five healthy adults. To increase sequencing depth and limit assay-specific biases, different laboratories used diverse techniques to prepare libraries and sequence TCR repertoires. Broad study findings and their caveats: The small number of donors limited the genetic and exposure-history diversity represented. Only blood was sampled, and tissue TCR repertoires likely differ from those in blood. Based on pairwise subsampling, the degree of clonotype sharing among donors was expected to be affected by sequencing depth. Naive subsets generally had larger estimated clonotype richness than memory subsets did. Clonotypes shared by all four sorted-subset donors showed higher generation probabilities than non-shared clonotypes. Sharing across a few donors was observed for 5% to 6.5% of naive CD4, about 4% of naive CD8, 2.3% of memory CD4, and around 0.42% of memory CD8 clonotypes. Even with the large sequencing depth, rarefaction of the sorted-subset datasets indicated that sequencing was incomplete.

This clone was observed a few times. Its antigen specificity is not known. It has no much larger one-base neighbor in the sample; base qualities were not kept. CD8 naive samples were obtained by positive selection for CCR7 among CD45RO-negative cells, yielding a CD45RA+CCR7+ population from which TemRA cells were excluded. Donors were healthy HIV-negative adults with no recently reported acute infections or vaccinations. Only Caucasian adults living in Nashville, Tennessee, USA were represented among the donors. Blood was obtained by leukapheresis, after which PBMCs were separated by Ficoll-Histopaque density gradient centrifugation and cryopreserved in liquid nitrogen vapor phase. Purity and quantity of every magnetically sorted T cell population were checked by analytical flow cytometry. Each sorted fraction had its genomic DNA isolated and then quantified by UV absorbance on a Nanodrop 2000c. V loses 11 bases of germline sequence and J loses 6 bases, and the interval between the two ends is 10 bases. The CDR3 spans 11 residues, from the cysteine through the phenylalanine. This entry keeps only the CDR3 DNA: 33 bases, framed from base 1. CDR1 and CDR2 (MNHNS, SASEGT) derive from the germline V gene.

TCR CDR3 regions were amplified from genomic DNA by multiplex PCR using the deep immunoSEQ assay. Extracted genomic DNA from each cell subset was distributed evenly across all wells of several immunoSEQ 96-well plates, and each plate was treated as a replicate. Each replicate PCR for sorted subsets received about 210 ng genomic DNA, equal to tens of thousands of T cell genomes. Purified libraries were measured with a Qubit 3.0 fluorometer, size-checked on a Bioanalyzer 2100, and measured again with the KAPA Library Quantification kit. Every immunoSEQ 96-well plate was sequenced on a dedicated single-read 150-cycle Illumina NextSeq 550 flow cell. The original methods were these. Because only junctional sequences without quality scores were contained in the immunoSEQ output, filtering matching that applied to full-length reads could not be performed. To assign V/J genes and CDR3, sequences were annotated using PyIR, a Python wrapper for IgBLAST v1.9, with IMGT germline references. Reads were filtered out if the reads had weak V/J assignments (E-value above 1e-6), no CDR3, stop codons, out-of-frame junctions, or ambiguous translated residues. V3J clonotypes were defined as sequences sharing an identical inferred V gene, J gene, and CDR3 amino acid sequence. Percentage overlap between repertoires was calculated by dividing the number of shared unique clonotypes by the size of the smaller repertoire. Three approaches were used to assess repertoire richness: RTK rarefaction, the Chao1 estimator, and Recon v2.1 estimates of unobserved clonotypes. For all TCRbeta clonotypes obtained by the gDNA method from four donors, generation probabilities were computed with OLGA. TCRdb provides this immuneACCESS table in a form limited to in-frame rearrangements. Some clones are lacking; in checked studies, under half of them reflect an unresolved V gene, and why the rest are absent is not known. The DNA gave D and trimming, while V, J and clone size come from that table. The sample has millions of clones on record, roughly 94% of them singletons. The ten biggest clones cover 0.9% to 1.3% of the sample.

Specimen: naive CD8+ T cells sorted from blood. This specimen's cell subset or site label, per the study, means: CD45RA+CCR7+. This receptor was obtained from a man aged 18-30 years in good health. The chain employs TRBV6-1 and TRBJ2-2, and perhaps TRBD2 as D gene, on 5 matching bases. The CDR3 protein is CAARGAGELFF. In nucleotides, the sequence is TGTGCCGCTCGGGGAGCCGGGGAGCTGTTTTTT.